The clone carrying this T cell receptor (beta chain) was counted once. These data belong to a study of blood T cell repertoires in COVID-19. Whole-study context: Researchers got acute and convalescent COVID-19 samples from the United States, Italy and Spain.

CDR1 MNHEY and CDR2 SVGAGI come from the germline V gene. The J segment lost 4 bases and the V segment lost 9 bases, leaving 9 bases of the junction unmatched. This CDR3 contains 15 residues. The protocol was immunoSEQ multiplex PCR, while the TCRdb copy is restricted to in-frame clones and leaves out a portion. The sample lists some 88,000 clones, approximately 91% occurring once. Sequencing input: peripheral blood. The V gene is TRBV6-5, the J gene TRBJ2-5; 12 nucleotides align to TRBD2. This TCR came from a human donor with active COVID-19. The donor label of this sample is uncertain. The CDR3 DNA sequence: TGTGCCAGTACCGGGGCACTAGCGGGGGGAGAGACCCAGTACTTC. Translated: CASTGALAGGETQYF.